This entry lists 28 T cell receptor beta chains sequenced from one sample in a study of CD8 T cells in ankylosing spondylitis. Findings and caveats of the study: A motif in TCR beta, a set of several highly homologous variants, appeared characteristic of ankylosing spondylitis blood.

In TCRdb, the 5' RACE reads were re-called with MiXCR into one record per CDR3 protein. The table lists 800,000 to 900,000 distinct CDR3 sequences, 12% of them singletons. Their antigen targets remain unknown. The sample taken for sequencing was blood, either unsorted or a sorted T cell fraction (not recorded which). These receptors were obtained from a male donor with ankylosing spondylitis.

This clonotype appeared a few times. This rearrangement joins TRBV7-2 to TRBJ2-3, with D possibly called TRBD1 or TRBD2 (5 bases each). The CDR3 runs 15 residues. Trimming left V 5 bases short and J 9 bases short, with 21 bases between. Germline-derived CDR1 and CDR2 are SGHTA and FQGNSA. Here the CDR3 reads CASSRPWGTRPTQYF. The CDR3, as DNA: TGTGCCAGCAGCCGACCTTGGGGGACCCGTCCCACGCAGTATTTT.

The chain employs TRBV29-1 and TRBJ1-3; no clear D gene. This CDR3 is built from 14 residues. The ends were cut back, 4 bases at V and 4 bases at J, with 14 bases in the middle. The germline gives CDR1 SQVTM, CDR2 ANQGSEA. Here the CDR3 reads CSVGSPSGGNTIYF. The CDR3 bases are TGCAGCGTTGGGTCCCCTTCTGGCGGAAACACCATATATTTT.

V is TRBV21-1 and J is TRBJ2-7; the table's D call of TRBD1 was not tested on the DNA. TRBV21-1 is recorded as a pseudogene. The CDR3 has 14 residues. This CDR3 reads CASSSRQGEYEQYF. The CDR3 bases are TGTGCCAGCAGCTCCCGACAGGGGGAGTACGAGCAGTACTTC.

This clonotype was seen more than once but under ten times. This rearrangement joins TRBV15 to TRBJ2-7; TRBD2 matches at 7 bases. Trimming removed 0 bases from V and 4 bases from J; junction bases left unmatched: 6. Germline values: CDR1 LNHNV, CDR2 YYDKDF (reference sequence). This CDR3 comprises 15 residues. As DNA, the CDR3 is TGTGCCACCAGCAGAGAGTCCAGCGGGAAGTACGAGCAGTACTTC. Protein sequence: CATSRESSGKYEQYF.

This chain uses TRBV5-1 with TRBJ2-7; 7 bases are a match to TRBD1. V shed 0 bases and J 3 bases; nucleotides not matched to a gene: 6. Germline CDR1 and CDR2: SGHRS and YFSETQ. CDR3 length: 15 amino acids. The chain's CDR3 is CASSLAGAGGYEQYF. CDR3 DNA: TGCGCCAGCAGCTTGGCCGGGGCAGGGGGCTACGAGCAGTACTTC.

The rearrangement uses TRBV2 and TRBJ1-4; 7 bases agree with TRBD1. The CDR3 length is 14 residues. Per the germline V gene, CDR1 is SNHLY and CDR2 is FYNNEI. The V gene end was trimmed by 10 bases and the J gene end by 0 bases; junction bases not matched to a gene: 5. Here the CDR3 reads CATKTGPTNEKLFF. The CDR3 coding sequence is TGTGCCACCAAGACAGGGCCAACTAATGAAAAACTGTTTTTT.

V is TRBV30 and J is TRBJ1-2; TRBD1 might be the D (5 bases). V was pared by 0 bases and J by 3 bases, with 8 bases between. Germline-derived CDR1 and CDR2 are GTSNPN and SVGIG (reference sequence). The length of the CDR3 is 13 residues. The CDR3 DNA reads as TGTGCCTGGAGTGTAGCGGGGGACTATGGCTACACCTTC. It specifies CAWSVAGDYGYTF.

This clonotype was found many times. V and J are TRBV4-2 and TRBJ2-1, with 8 bases aligning to TRBD2. CDR1 and CDR2 from the germline V gene are LGHNA and YNFKEQ. V shed 4 bases, J shed 5 bases, and the junction held 7 bases outside the gene matches. CDR3 length equals 15 residues. The CDR3 loop reads CASSRRGGGDNEQFF. The DNA for the CDR3 is TGTGCCAGCAGCCGCCGGGGGGGAGGGGACAATGAGCAGTTCTTC.

CDR3 sequence: CASSQGDSQDTQYF. CDR3 coding DNA: TGCGCCAGCAGCCAAGGGGACAGCCAAGATACGCAGTATTTT. The V and J genes are TRBV4-3 and TRBJ2-3; 7 bases are a match to TRBD1. With V trimmed by 1 base and J by 5 bases, 3 bases remained unmatched. This CDR3 spans 14 amino acids. The V gene's germline CDR1 is LGHNA and CDR2 YSLEER.

The chain recombines TRBV20-1 with TRBJ2-3; D remains ambiguous. Germline V gene lookup returns CDR1 DFQATT and CDR2 SNEGSKA (reference sequence). CDR3 size: 12 residues. V lost 6 bases to trimming and J lost 5 bases, with 12 bases between them. The CDR3 nucleotides are TGCAGTGCCTCACTTGATCGAGATACGCAGTATTTT. Amino acids: CSASLDRDTQYF.

V is TRBV5-5 and J is TRBJ2-3, with D perhaps matching TRBD2 (7 bases). This CDR3 is built from 14 residues. Trimming pared 5 bases from V and 5 bases from J, leaving 15 bases between. From germline, CDR1 is SGHKS and CDR2 YYEKEE (reference sequence). The CDR3 bases are TGTGCCAGCAGGGGGAGGGGGAGTGGAGATACGCAGTATTTT. Translating gives CASRGRGSGDTQYF.

This clonotype turned up a few times. The chain couples TRBV6-2 or TRBV6-3 to TRBJ2-1; 12 bases map to TRBD2. Germline trimming cut 7 bases from V and 10 bases from J; bases unmatched to any gene: 5. This CDR3 is 13 amino acids long. Germline assignment: CDR1 MNHEY and CDR2 SVGEGT. The CDR3 DNA follows: TGTGCCAGCAAAACTAGCGGGAGGCTGGAGCAGTTCTTC. Translation gives CASKTSGRLEQFF.

This chain links TRBV11-2 with TRBJ2-2, with a tentative D call TRBD2 (6 bases). V was clipped by 5 bases and J by 4 bases, with 14 bases between them. The CDR3 totals 15 residues. The germline V gene encodes CDR1 SGHAT and CDR2 FQNNGV. DNA of the CDR3: TGTGCCAGCAGCCCCGGGGCGGGGTTCACCGGGGAGCTGTTTTTT. Translated, it gives CASSPGAGFTGELFF. The full variable domain, rest sourced from reference TRBV11-2 and TRBJ2-2, is EAGVAQSPRYKIIEKRQSVAFWCNPISGHATLYWYQQILGQGPKLLIQFQNNGVVDDSQLPKDRFSAERLKGVDSTLKIQPAKLEDSAVYLCASSPGAGFTGELFFGEGSRLTVL.

The V gene is TRBV2, the J gene TRBJ1-1; possibly TRBD1 for D (5 bases). Trimming took off 11 bases at V and 4 bases at J, with 14 bases between the two ends. CDR3 length: 12 residues. From germline, CDR1 is SNHLY and CDR2 FYNNEI. CDR3 coding DNA: TGTGCCGGCAAAGGGGACGGCACTGAAGCTTTCTTT. Amino acids: CAGKGDGTEAFF. Based on the CDR3 plus reference TRBV2 and TRBJ1-1, the full variable domain is EPEVTQTPSHQVTQMGQEVILRCVPISNHLYFYWYRQILGQKVEFLVSFYNNEISEKSEIFDDQFSVERPDGSNFTLKIRSTKLEDSAMYFCAGKGDGTEAFFGQGTRLTVV.

The J gene is TRBJ2-1, the V gene TRBV6-1; D possibly matches TRBD1 or TRBD2 (5 bases each). Germline CDR1 and CDR2: MNHNS and SASEGT. This CDR3 region has 14 residues. Trimming cost V 6 bases and J 1 base, with 10 bases left between them. Here the CDR3 reads CASRGEMSYNEQFF. The CDR3 DNA is TGTGCCAGCAGGGGGGAGATGTCCTACAATGAGCAGTTCTTC.

This clonotype has at least ten counts. The chain uses TRBV29-1 and TRBJ2-1, with 8 positions matching TRBD2. The length of the CDR3 is 12 residues. Germline assignment: CDR1 SQVTM and CDR2 ANQGSEA. For the CDR3, the DNA is TGCAGGGACTTAGCGGGGTACAATGAGCAGTTCTTC. Translating it yields CRDLAGYNEQFF.

The chain carries TRBV5-1 and TRBJ2-7; TRBD1 agrees at 8 bases. The junction had 12 bases not matched to a gene; V was cut back by 1 base and J by 6 bases. This CDR3 has 16 amino acids. Germline-derived CDR1 and CDR2 are SGHRS and YFSETQ. CDR3: CASSLQPGQGTPEQYF. CDR3 DNA sequence: TGCGCCAGCAGCTTGCAGCCAGGACAGGGTACCCCCGAGCAGTACTTC.

The sample holds many counts of this clonotype. This CDR3 reads CSAGGPRGDEQYF. In DNA form, the CDR3 reads TGCAGCGCGGGGGGGCCGAGGGGCGACGAGCAGTACTTC. The chain has TRBV29-1 and TRBJ2-7, with 8 bases that match TRBD2. The CDR3 runs to 13 residues. Germline loops: CDR1 SQVTM, CDR2 ANQGSEA. Trimming at V came to 7 bases and at J to 5 bases, leaving 10 bases not matched to a gene.

The chain joins TRBV12-3 or TRBV12-4 to TRBJ2-6; 7 nucleotides line up with TRBD1. The CDR3 runs to 15 residues. Trimming at V came to 6 bases and at J to 2 bases, leaving 4 bases not matched to a gene. CDR3 DNA: TGTGCCAGCAGCCGAACAGGGGCTGGGGCCAACGTCCTGACTTTC. Protein product: CASSRTGAGANVLTF.

The table lists this clonotype with many counts. This chain uses TRBV7-2 with TRBJ1-6; 7 bases fit TRBD1. The ends lost 5 bases at V and 6 bases at J; junction bases unmatched: 10. Germline CDR1 is SGHTA and CDR2 is FQGNSA. This CDR3 is 16 amino acids long. The CDR3 reads CASSRRGTAFNSPLHF. CDR3 in DNA: TGTGCCAGCAGCCGTCGTGGGACAGCGTTTAATTCACCCCTCCACTTT.

This clonotype was picked up many times. The chain employs TRBV7-2 and TRBJ2-3; a weak D match, TRBD2 (5 bases). CDR1 SGHTA and CDR2 FQGNSA come from the germline V gene. CDR3 size: 14 residues. V dropped 2 bases and J dropped 1 base, with 7 bases sitting between them. The CDR3 DNA sequence: TGTGCCAGCAGCTTAAGTAGCGGCACAGATACGCAGTATTTT. Protein sequence: CASSLSSGTDTQYF.

This clonotype was seen ten or more times. DNA for the CDR3: TGTGCCAGCAGCTTAGACTTGACGCAAGAGACCCAGTACTTC. Its protein is CASSLDLTQETQYF. The genes are TRBV5-6 and TRBJ2-5; D gene unclear. V lost 2 bases, J lost 2 bases, and 10 bases lay in between. The CDR3 is 14 residues long. Germline V gene lookup returns CDR1 SGHDT and CDR2 YYEEEE.

This clonotype has ten or more counts. The CDR3 loop is CSVVTDYNEQFF. The CDR3 DNA reads as TGCAGCGTTGTAACAGATTACAATGAGCAGTTCTTC. V gene TRBV29-1 combines with J gene TRBJ2-1; D remains unclear. Germline V lookup: CDR1 SQVTM, CDR2 ANQGSEA. Trimming removed 4 bases at V and 4 bases at J, with 8 bases between. The CDR3 is made up of 12 amino acids.

The chain employs TRBV6-5 and TRBJ2-7, with D perhaps given as TRBD1 or TRBD2 (5 bases each). Trimming removed 4 bases at V and 11 bases at J, with 18 bases between. CDR1 is MNHEY, CDR2 SVGAGI, per germline. The CDR3 loop spans 13 amino acids. CDR3 bases: TGTGCCAGCAGTTCCGGGACGGATGCCAGGGAGTACTTC. This translates into CASSSGTDAREYF.

There are a few counts of this clonotype. The rearrangement links TRBV11-2 to TRBJ2-7, with 11 bases aligning to TRBD2. V lost 1 base and J lost 2; bases outside the gene matches: 13. The CDR3 totals 19 residues. Looked up from germline, CDR1 is SGHAT and CDR2 is FQNNGV. The CDR3 is CASSLVSASGGSIPYEQYF. The DNA of the CDR3 is TGTGCCAGCAGCTTAGTGTCGGCTAGCGGGGGGTCGATACCCTACGAGCAGTACTTC.

The chain links TRBV12-3 or TRBV12-4 to TRBJ1-1; D might be TRBD1 (6 bases). V was cut by 6 bases and J by 3 bases, with 23 bases left in between. The CDR3 consists of 17 residues. The CDR3 DNA reads TGTGCCAGCAGCACCACTTTTTCCGGGACACCTGACACTGAAGCTTTCTTT. It specifies CASSTTFSGTPDTEAFF.

The V call is TRBV6-6, the J call TRBJ1-5; D not resolved. The CDR3 sequence is 12 residues long. V was clipped by 6 bases and J by 9 bases, with 12 bases between them. Germline-derived CDR1 and CDR2 are MNHNY and SVGAGI (reference sequence). CDR3 sequence reads: CASRGSDGPQHF. The CDR3 nucleotides are TGTGCCAGCAGAGGCTCGGACGGGCCCCAGCATTTT.

This clonotype was counted between two and nine times. The chain uses TRBV5-6 and TRBJ1-3; the D is unclear. Trimming stripped 0 bases from V and 0 bases from J, with 13 bases between. The CDR3 runs 17 residues. Germline V gene sequence: CDR1 SGHDT, CDR2 YYEEEE. The CDR3 protein is CASSLAGIGLSGNTIYF. DNA of the CDR3: TGTGCCAGCAGCTTGGCAGGTATAGGGCTCTCTGGAAACACCATATATTTT.